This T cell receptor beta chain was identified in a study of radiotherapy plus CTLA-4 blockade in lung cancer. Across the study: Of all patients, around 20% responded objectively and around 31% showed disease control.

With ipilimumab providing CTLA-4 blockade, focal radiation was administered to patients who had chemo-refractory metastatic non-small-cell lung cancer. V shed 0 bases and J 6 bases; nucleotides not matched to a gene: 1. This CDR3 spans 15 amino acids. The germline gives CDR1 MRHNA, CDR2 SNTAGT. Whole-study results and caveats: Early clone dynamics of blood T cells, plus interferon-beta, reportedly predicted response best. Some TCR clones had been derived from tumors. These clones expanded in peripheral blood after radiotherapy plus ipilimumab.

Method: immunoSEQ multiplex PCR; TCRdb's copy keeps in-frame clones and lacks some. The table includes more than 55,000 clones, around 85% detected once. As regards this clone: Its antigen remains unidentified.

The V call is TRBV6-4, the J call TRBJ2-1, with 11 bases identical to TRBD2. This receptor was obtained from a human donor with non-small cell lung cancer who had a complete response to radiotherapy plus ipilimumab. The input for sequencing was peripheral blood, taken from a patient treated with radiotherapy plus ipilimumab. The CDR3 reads CASSDSSGGANEQFF. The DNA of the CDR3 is TGTGCCAGCAGTGACTCTAGCGGGGGGGCCAATGAGCAGTTCTTC.